What follows are 23 T cell receptor beta chains derived from one specimen sequenced in a study of T-cell reconstitution after alpha-beta-depleted transplantation in children. Unique molecular identifiers were incorporated into the prepared TCRbeta library. One entry per CDR3 protein, called by TCRdb with MiXCR from the PCR reads. The repertoire consists of 200,000 to 250,000 distinct CDR3 sequences, with roughly 8.2% occurring once and the leading ten covering just under 6.5%. Sequencing was performed on PBMCs, mostly from graft donor cells, taken 180 days after TCRalphabeta/CD19-depleted stem cell transplant. These receptors were obtained from a male patient younger than 18 who had a stem cell transplant for acute lymphoblastic leukemia, so the T cells may come from the graft donor.

This clonotype has ten or more counts. The chain combines TRBV19 with TRBJ2-3, with 8 bases that match TRBD1. Germline loops: CDR1 LNHDA, CDR2 SQIVND (reference sequence). The V segment lost 6 bases and the J segment 1 base; nucleotides outside the gene matches: 6. The CDR3 consists of 15 residues. The CDR3 nucleotides are TGTGCCAGTAGCGACCCGGGACAGGGCACAGATACGCAGTATTTT. Translation gives CASSDPGQGTDTQYF.

This clonotype was detected a few times. The chain joins TRBV29-1 to TRBJ2-3; D might be TRBD1 (6 bases). This CDR3 comprises 13 residues. Between the trimmed V and J ends, which lost 5 bases and 5 bases, there was a span of 14 bases. Germline loops: CDR1 SQVTM, CDR2 ANQGSEA. In DNA form, the CDR3 reads TGCAGCGTTAACAGGGCATCTCAAGATACGCAGTATTTT. Its protein is CSVNRASQDTQYF.

Worth noting for this clonotype: Being one base from a much bigger clone, this may be a read error. The chain carries TRBV20-1 and TRBJ2-5; D could derive from TRBD1 or TRBD2 (6 bases each). Germline loops: CDR1 DFQATT, CDR2 SNEGSKA (reference sequence). The V and J ends lost 6 bases and 2 bases respectively, with 13 bases between them. This CDR3 region has 13 residues. In nucleotides, the CDR3 is TGCAGTGCCCGGGGGCCAGCTCAAGAGACCCAGTACTTC. It yields the protein CSARGPAQETQYF.

This clonotype has at least ten counts. The rearrangement uses TRBV7-2 and TRBJ2-5; the D call may be TRBD1 or TRBD2 (5 bases each). CDR1 and CDR2 (germline): SGHTA, FQGNSA. The V end was cut by 5 bases, the J end by 5 bases, with 15 bases between. The CDR3 consists of 14 residues. CDR3 region: CASSGTGPRETQYF. CDR3 DNA sequence: TGTGCCAGCAGCGGGACCGGGCCAAGGGAGACCCAGTACTTC.

This clonotype was seen ten or more times. V gene TRBV18 combines with J gene TRBJ1-2; weak D call: TRBD1 (6 bases). Trimming left V 2 bases short and J 4 bases short, with 8 bases between. In germline, CDR1 is KGHSH, CDR2 LQKENI. The CDR3 length is 13 residues. The CDR3 is CASSPDRFYGYTF. DNA for the CDR3: TGTGCCAGCTCACCAGACAGGTTCTATGGCTACACCTTC.

In this sample, this clonotype turned up many times. The J gene is TRBJ2-2, the V gene TRBV7-7; 9 bases agree with TRBD1. The CDR3 is 15 amino acids. The germline gives CDR1 SSHAT, CDR2 FNYEAQ (reference sequence). V shed 5 bases, J shed 4 bases, and the junction held 5 bases outside the gene matches. DNA of the CDR3: TGTGCCAGCAGCCGTAGGACAGGGGCCACCGGGGAGCTGTTTTTT. Residues: CASSRRTGATGELFF.

This clonotype was recorded many times. CDR3 residues: CSASPLEGNQETQYF. The CDR3 region has the DNA TGCAGTGCTTCCCCCTTAGAGGGAAACCAAGAGACCCAGTACTTC. This chain connects TRBV20-1 to TRBJ2-5, with TRBD2 as a possible D gene (5 bases). Germline lookup yields CDR1 DFQATT and CDR2 SNEGSKA (reference sequence). This CDR3 is 15 amino acids long. The germline V and J ends were trimmed by 5 bases and 0 bases, with 16 bases remaining between them.

The chain's CDR3 is CASSRGEDGTHFYEQYV. CDR3 DNA: TGTGCCAGCTCTCGGGGTGAGGATGGGACACACTTTTACGAGCAGTACGTC. The J gene is TRBJ2-7, the V gene TRBV18; D possibly corresponds to TRBD1 (6 bases). V gave up 6 bases and J gave up 4 bases, with 25 bases separating them. The CDR3 has 17 residues. Germline V gene data show CDR1 as KGHSH and CDR2 as LQKENI.

This clonotype was observed many times. This chain links TRBV10-3 with TRBJ2-7; D is tentatively TRBD1 or TRBD2 (5 bases each). The germline gives CDR1 ENHRY, CDR2 SYGVKD. Trimming stripped 2 bases from V and 2 bases from J, with 13 bases between. The CDR3 consists of 15 residues. CDR3 protein: CAISERGTATYEQYF. CDR3 nucleotides: TGTGCCATCAGTGAGAGAGGGACGGCTACCTACGAGCAGTACTTC.

This clonotype occurred many times. The V call is TRBV18, the J call TRBJ1-5, with D possibly TRBD1 on 5 matching bases. CDR3 length equals 14 residues. V lost 2 bases to trimming and J lost 4 bases, with 9 bases between them. The germline gives CDR1 KGHSH, CDR2 LQKENI. The CDR3 loop is CASSPSGENQPQHF. The CDR3, as DNA: TGTGCCAGCTCACCATCGGGGGAGAATCAGCCCCAGCATTTT.

This clonotype occurred many times. The V call is TRBV7-9, the J call TRBJ1-2, with D possibly being TRBD1 (5 bases). CDR1 and CDR2 from the germline V gene are SEHNR and FQNEAQ (reference sequence). The CDR3 has 14 amino acids. Trimming removed 6 bases from V and 4 bases from J, with 15 bases in between. CDR3 sequence: CASRITGEGYGYTF. The CDR3 DNA reads TGTGCCAGCAGGATCACGGGGGAGGGCTATGGCTACACCTTC.

This clonotype occurred many times. The rearrangement joins TRBV3-1 to TRBJ2-7; TRBD1 agrees at 7 bases. The CDR3 totals 14 residues. V shed 5 bases and J 3 bases; nucleotides not matched to a gene: 7. Germline V CDR1 and CDR2: LGHDT, YNNKEL (reference sequence). The CDR3 nucleotides are TGTGCCAGCAGCGAAACAGGGGATTACTACGAGCAGTACTTC. This codes for CASSETGDYYEQYF.

This clonotype came up many times. The CDR3 reads CASSLTGNTIYF. In DNA form, the CDR3 reads TGTGCCAGCAGTTTGACGGGAAACACCATATATTTT. This rearrangement joins TRBV12-3 or TRBV12-4 to TRBJ1-3, with D hard to call. The CDR3 is 12 amino acids. The V gene lost 3 bases and the J gene lost 4 bases, with 4 bases spanning the gap.

This clonotype turned up a few times. V is TRBV27 and J is TRBJ1-2, with 8 bases aligning to TRBD1. Germline lookup yields CDR1 MNHEY and CDR2 SMNVEV (reference sequence). There are 14 residues in the CDR3. V lost 4 bases, J lost 5 bases, and 6 bases stayed unmatched. The CDR3 sequence is CASSSGQGDYGYTF. The CDR3 DNA reads as TGTGCCAGCAGTTCCGGACAGGGCGATTATGGCTACACCTTC.

A remark on this clonotype: Possible read error: a much larger clone is one base away. CDR3 residues: CATSYSMGGAGYGYTF. CDR3 in DNA: TGTGCCACCAGTTACTCGATGGGGGGGGCCGGCTATGGCTACACCTTC. The rearrangement joins TRBV6-5 to TRBJ1-2; D possibly corresponds to TRBD1 (6 bases). There are 16 residues in the CDR3. The germline V gene encodes CDR1 MNHEY and CDR2 SVGAGI.

This clonotype was seen at least ten times. The chain combines TRBV11-2 with TRBJ2-1; D may be TRBD1 or TRBD2 (6 bases each). The germline CDR1 and CDR2 sequences are SGHAT and FQNNGV. Trimming stripped 5 bases from V and 8 bases from J, with 16 bases between. The CDR3 consists of 14 residues. DNA of the CDR3: TGTGCCAGCAGCCAGGGGACTTCTTGGTATGAGCAGTTCTTC. Translating it yields CASSQGTSWYEQFF.

In its sample, this clonotype was seen many times. The chain couples TRBV27 to TRBJ2-1; TRBD2 is a possible D gene (5 bases). Trimming shortened V by 2 bases and J by 7 bases, and 18 bases separated the two germline ends. The CDR3 spans 16 residues. The germline V gene encodes CDR1 MNHEY and CDR2 SMNVEV (reference sequence). CDR3 sequence reads: CASSLGSPSWVNEQFF. In DNA, the CDR3 is TGTGCCAGCAGTTTAGGGAGTCCAAGCTGGGTGAATGAGCAGTTCTTC.

As to this clonotype: An end of the junction differs from the germline gene, which may be a read error. The J gene is TRBJ2-3, the V gene TRBV11-3; D gene uncertain. CDR3 length equals 12 residues. CDR1 is SGHNT, CDR2 YENEEA, per germline. The chain's CDR3 is CASRLEGDTQYF. The CDR3 region has the DNA TGTGCCAGCAGATTAGAAGGAGATACGCAGTATTTT.

This clonotype has at least ten counts. This chain uses TRBV27 with TRBJ2-7; TRBD1 aligns across 11 bases. The CDR3 consists of 13 residues. Germline loops: CDR1 MNHEY, CDR2 SMNVEV (reference sequence). The trim removed 6 bases at V and 3 bases at J, leaving 1 base unmatched. CDR3 coding DNA: TGTGCCAGCAGGGGACAGGGGGTCTACGAGCAGTACTTC. Translated, it gives CASRGQGVYEQYF.

Ten or more counts support this clonotype. This sequence joins TRBV10-3 and TRBJ2-3, with 7 bases lining up with TRBD1. V lost 2 bases, J lost 12 bases, and 11 bases stayed unmatched. CDR1 is ENHRY and CDR2 is SYGVKD in the germline V gene. The CDR3 covers 14 residues. CDR3 sequence reads: CAISEGPDREYQYF. In nucleotides, the CDR3 is TGTGCCATCAGTGAGGGTCCCGACAGGGAGTATCAGTATTTT.

This clonotype was recorded at least ten times. The chain couples TRBV12-3 or TRBV12-4 to TRBJ2-1; TRBD2 matches 10 bases. V lost 5 bases and J lost 10; bases outside the gene matches: 8. CDR3 length: 14 residues. CDR3 protein: CASSGLAGAGEQFF. In nucleotides, the CDR3 is TGTGCCAGCAGTGGGCTAGCGGGAGCGGGGGAGCAGTTCTTC.

This clonotype was counted many times. The V gene is TRBV29-1, the J gene TRBJ2-4, with D uncertain. Germline V gene lookup returns CDR1 SQVTM and CDR2 ANQGSEA. The CDR3 spans 17 residues. Deletions cut 1 base from V and 0 bases from J, with 16 bases between. The CDR3: CSVEARPDREAKNIQYF. CDR3 DNA sequence: TGCAGCGTTGAAGCTCGTCCGGATAGGGAAGCCAAAAACATTCAGTACTTC.

This sequence joins TRBV10-3 and TRBJ1-6; 9 bases are shared with TRBD1. Germline V CDR1 and CDR2: ENHRY, SYGVKD. The CDR3 spans 14 residues. The ends lost 4 bases at V and 8 bases at J; junction bases unmatched: 3. CDR3 sequence reads: CAISVGQGHSPLHF. DNA for the CDR3: TGTGCCATCAGTGTGGGACAGGGACATTCACCCCTCCACTTT.